The 11 T cell receptor beta chains given below trace back to one sample, sequenced in a study of shared clonotypes between healthy human individuals. TCRdb's table, derived via immunoSEQ multiplex PCR, lists solely in-frame clones and lacks some. This sample carries roughly 510,000 clones, about 79% of them seen once, and the ten largest clones take 9.5% to 15%. Sequencing was performed on PBMCs. These receptors were collected from a woman in her thirties or forties in good health. Some clones in this sample may be carry-over from other donors' samples.

The chain combines TRBV6-1 with TRBJ1-3; 7 bases agree with TRBD1. Losses at the gene ends were 4 bases for V and 5 bases for J; bases not matched to a gene: 20. This CDR3 has 19 residues. The germline gives CDR1 MNHNS, CDR2 SASEGT. The DNA of the CDR3 is TGTGCCAGCAGTGTAACACAGGGGTCTAACCGGGGTCGGCGAAACACCATATATTTT. This encodes CASSVTQGSNRGRRNTIYF.

This clone was detected once. CDR3: CASSYSADETQYF. In DNA, the CDR3 is TGTGCCAGCAGTTACTCTGCGGATGAGACCCAGTACTTC. This chain joins TRBV6-6 and TRBJ2-5; no clear D gene. The CDR3 is 13 amino acids. CDR1 and CDR2 (germline): MNHNY, SVGAGI (reference sequence). V gave up 0 bases and J gave up 5 bases, with 7 bases separating them.

The J gene is TRBJ1-2, the V gene TRBV29-1, with a weak D call TRBD1 (6 bases). Per germline, CDR1 SQVTM and CDR2 ANQGSEA. This CDR3 is 15 amino acids long. Trimming cost V 5 bases and J 4 bases, with 20 bases left between them. The CDR3 protein is CSVLRTGEGGYGYTF. The CDR3 nucleotides are TGCAGCGTTCTTCGGACGGGTGAGGGGGGCTATGGCTACACCTTC.

The chain uses TRBV18 and TRBJ2-7; possible D gene TRBD2, 5 bases. The germline V and J ends were trimmed by 3 bases and 0 bases, with 30 bases remaining between them. CDR3 length equals 21 residues. Germline V lookup: CDR1 KGHSH, CDR2 LQKENI. CDR3 loop: CASSPTSGAPGPIASSYEQYF. DNA of the CDR3: TGTGCCAGCTCACCGACAAGCGGAGCCCCGGGTCCTATCGCCAGCTCCTACGAGCAGTACTTC.

This sequence joins TRBV20-1 and TRBJ1-2; D gene unclear. CDR1 is DFQATT, CDR2 SNEGSKA, per germline (reference sequence). Trimming stripped 6 bases from V and 8 bases from J, with 13 bases between. This CDR3 contains 11 residues. The CDR3 DNA reads as TGCAGTGCCCGAGCGGTAAGGGGCTACACCTTC. Amino acids: CSARAVRGYTF.

This chain connects TRBV19 to TRBJ1-5; 11 nucleotides align to TRBD1. CDR3 length: 15 residues. Germline CDR1 LNHDA, CDR2 SQIVND (reference sequence). V lost 4 bases to trimming and J lost 6 bases; unmatched junction nucleotides: 5. CDR3 protein: CASSKKGQGGQPQHF. CDR3 bases: TGTGCCAGTAGTAAAAAGGGACAGGGGGGTCAGCCCCAGCATTTT.

The chain combines TRBV4-2 with TRBJ2-1, with TRBD2 as a possible D gene (6 bases). Trimming cost V 4 bases and J 5 bases, with 15 bases left between them. The CDR3 has 15 residues. CDR1 LGHNA and CDR2 YNFKEQ come from the germline V gene. The CDR3 DNA follows: TGTGCCAGCAGCCCTCTTGCGGGGCCGAACAATGAGCAGTTCTTC. It encodes CASSPLAGPNNEQFF.

The CDR3 DNA reads TGCAGCGTTGAGGCTTGGGGGACAGATACGCAGTATTTT. Translation: CSVEAWGTDTQYF. The J gene is TRBJ2-3, the V gene TRBV29-1, with D possibly being TRBD1 or TRBD2 (5 bases each). V lost 3 bases to trimming and J lost 3 bases, with 10 bases between them. The CDR3 consists of 13 residues. The germline V gene encodes CDR1 SQVTM and CDR2 ANQGSEA.

This chain joins TRBV18 and TRBJ1-1; possible D gene TRBD1, 6 bases. V was pared by 3 bases and J by 4 bases, with 18 bases between. The CDR3 length is 16 residues. Germline V gene lookup returns CDR1 KGHSH and CDR2 LQKENI. In nucleotides, the CDR3 is TGTGCCAGCTCACCTGGCTCCGGGAAGGGGGGCACTGAAGCTTTCTTT. It specifies CASSPGSGKGGTEAFF.

The rearrangement joins TRBV30 to TRBJ2-7, with 8 bases fitting TRBD1. This CDR3 contains 15 residues. Germline-derived CDR1 and CDR2 are GTSNPN and SVGIG (reference sequence). V lost 1 base, J lost 5 bases, and 10 bases stayed unmatched. As DNA, the CDR3 is TGTGCCTGGAGTGACGGCCAGGGGGCGGTTGACGAGCAGTACTTC. Amino acids: CAWSDGQGAVDEQYF. Full variable domain (outside the CDR3, taken from reference TRBV30 and TRBJ2-7): SQTIHQWPATLVQPVGSPLSLECTVEGTSNPNLYWYRQAAGRGLQLLFYSVGIGQISSEVPQNLSASRPQDRQFILSSKKLLLSDSGFYLCAWSDGQGAVDEQYFGPGTRLTVT.

V usage is TRBV7-7 and J usage is TRBJ1-1; no reliable D call. The CDR3 is 13 residues long. CDR1 SSHAT and CDR2 FNYEAQ come from the germline V gene (reference sequence). V was shortened by 4 bases and J by 2 bases, with 8 bases between the two germline ends. CDR3 in DNA: TGTGCCAGCAGCTCCTCACAAAACACTGAAGCTTTCTTT. Translated, it gives CASSSSQNTEAFF.